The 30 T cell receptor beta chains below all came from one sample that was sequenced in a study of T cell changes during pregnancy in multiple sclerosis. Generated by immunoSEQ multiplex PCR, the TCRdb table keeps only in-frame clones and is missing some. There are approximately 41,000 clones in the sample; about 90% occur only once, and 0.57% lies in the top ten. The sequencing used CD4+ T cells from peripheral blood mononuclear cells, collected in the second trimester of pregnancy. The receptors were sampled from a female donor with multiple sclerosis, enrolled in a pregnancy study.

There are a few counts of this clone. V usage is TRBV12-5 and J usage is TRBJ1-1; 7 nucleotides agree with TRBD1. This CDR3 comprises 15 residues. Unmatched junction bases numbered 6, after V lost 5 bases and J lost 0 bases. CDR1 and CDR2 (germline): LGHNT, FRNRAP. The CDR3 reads CASGVTGAMNTEAFF. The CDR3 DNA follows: TGTGCTAGTGGTGTAACAGGGGCCATGAACACTGAAGCTTTCTTT.

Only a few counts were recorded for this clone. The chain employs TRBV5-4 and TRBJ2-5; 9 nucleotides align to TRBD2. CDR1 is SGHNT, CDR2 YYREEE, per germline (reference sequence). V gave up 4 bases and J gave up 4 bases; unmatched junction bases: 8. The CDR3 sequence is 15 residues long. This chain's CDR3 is CASSVRRAGGETQYF. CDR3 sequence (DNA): TGTGCCAGCAGCGTCAGAAGAGCGGGAGGAGAGACCCAGTACTTC.

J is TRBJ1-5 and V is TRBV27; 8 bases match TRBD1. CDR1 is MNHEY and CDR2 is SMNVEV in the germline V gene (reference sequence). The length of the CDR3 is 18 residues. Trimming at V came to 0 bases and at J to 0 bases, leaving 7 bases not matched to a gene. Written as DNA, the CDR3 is TGTGCCAGCAGTTTATCAAGACAGGGGATGAATAGCAATCAGCCCCAGCATTTT. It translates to CASSLSRQGMNSNQPQHF.

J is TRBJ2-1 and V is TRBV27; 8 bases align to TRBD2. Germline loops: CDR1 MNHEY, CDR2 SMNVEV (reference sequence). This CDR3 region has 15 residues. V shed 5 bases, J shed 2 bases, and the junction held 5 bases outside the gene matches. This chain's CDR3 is CASSRAGATYNEQFF. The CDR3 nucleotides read TGTGCCAGCAGTCGAGCGGGAGCCACCTACAATGAGCAGTTCTTC.

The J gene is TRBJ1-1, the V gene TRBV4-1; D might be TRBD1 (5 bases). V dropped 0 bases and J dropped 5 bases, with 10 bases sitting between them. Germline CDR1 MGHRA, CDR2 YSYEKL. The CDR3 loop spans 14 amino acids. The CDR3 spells CASSQDVPGTEAFF. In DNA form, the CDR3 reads TGCGCCAGCAGCCAAGATGTCCCAGGGACTGAAGCTTTCTTT.

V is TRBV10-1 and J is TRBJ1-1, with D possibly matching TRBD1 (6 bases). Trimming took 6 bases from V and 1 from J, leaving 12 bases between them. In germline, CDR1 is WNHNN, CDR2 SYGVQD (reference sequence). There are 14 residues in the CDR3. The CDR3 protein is CASSKTGPNTEAFF. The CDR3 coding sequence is TGCGCCAGCAGCAAGACAGGTCCGAACACTGAAGCTTTCTTT.

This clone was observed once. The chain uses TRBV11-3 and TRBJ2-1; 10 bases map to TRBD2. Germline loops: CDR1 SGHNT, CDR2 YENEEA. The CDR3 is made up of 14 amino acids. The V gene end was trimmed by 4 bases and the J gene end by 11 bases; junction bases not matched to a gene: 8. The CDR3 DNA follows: TGTGCCAGCAGCTCGCTTAGGACTAGCGGACAGCAGTTCTTC. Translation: CASSSLRTSGQQFF. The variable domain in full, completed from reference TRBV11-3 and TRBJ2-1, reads EAGVVQSPRYKIIEKKQPVAFWCNPISGHNTLYWYLQNLGQGPELLIRYENEEAVDDSQLPKDRFSAERLKGVDSTLKIQPAELGDSAVYLCASSSLRTSGQQFFGPGTRLTVL.

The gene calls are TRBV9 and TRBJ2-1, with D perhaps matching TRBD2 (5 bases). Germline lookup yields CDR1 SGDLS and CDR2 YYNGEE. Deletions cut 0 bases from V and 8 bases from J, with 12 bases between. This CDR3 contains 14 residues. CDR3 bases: TGTGCCAGCAGCGTAGTCCTAACTAGTGATGAGCAGTTCTTC. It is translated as CASSVVLTSDEQFF.

In DNA, the CDR3 is TGTGCCAGCAGTTGGCAGGGGACCAGCACAGATACGCAGTATTTT. Amino acid sequence: CASSWQGTSTDTQYF. The V gene is TRBV6-5, the J gene TRBJ2-3; D may be TRBD1 (6 bases). The germline CDR1 and CDR2 sequences are MNHEY and SVGAGI. V was pared by 4 bases and J by 0 bases, with 11 bases between. The CDR3 has 15 residues.

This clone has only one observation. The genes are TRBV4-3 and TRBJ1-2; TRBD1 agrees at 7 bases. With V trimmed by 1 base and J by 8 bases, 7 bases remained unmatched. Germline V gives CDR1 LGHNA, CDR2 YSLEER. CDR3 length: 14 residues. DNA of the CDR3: TGCGCCAGCAGCCAAGGGGTTAGGACAGGAGGCTACACCTTC. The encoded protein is CASSQGVRTGGYTF.

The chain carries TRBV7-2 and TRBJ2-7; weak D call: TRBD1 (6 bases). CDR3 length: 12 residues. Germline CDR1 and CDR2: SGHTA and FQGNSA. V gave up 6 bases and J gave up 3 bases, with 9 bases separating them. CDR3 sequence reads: CASSLTGYEQYF. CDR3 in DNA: TGTGCCAGCAGTCTGACAGGCTACGAGCAGTACTTC.

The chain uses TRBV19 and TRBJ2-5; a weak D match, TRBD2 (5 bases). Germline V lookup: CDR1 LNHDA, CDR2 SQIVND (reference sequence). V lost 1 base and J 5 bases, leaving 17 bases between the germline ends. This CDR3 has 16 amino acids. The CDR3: CASSIGSGPSGETQYF. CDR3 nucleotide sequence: TGTGCCAGTAGTATAGGATCGGGCCCCTCGGGGGAGACCCAGTACTTC.

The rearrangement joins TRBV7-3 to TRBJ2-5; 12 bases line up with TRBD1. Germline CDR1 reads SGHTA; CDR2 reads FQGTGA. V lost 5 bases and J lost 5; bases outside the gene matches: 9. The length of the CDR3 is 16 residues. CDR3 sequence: CASSPRGQGAGETQYF. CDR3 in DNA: TGTGCCAGCAGCCCCAGGGGACAGGGGGCCGGGGAGACCCAGTACTTC. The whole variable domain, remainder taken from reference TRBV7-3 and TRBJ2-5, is GAGVSQTPSNKVTEKGKYVELRCDPISGHTALYWYRQSLGQGPEFLIYFQGTGAADDSGLPNDRFFAVRPEGSVSTLKIQRTERGDSAVYLCASSPRGQGAGETQYFGPGTRLLVL.

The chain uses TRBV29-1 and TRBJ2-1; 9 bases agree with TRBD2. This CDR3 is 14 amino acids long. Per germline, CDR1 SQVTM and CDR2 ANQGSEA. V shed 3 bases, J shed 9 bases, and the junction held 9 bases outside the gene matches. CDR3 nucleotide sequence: TGCAGCGTTGATATTGCGGGAGGGTCAGGTGAGCAGTTCTTC. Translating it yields CSVDIAGGSGEQFF.

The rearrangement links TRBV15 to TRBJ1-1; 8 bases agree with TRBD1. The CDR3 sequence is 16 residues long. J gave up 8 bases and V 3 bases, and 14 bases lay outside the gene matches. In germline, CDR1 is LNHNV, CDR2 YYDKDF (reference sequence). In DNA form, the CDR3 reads TGTGCCACCAGCAGGTCCCGGCAGGGGGCGGGCATGGAAGCTTTCTTT. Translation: CATSRSRQGAGMEAFF.

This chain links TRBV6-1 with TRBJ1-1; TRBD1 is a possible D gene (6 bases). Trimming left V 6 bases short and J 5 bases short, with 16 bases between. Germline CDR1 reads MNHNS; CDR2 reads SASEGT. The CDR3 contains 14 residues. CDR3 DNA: TGTGCCAGCAGGGTGATGGGGGCGAATACTGAAGCTTTCTTT. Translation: CASRVMGANTEAFF.

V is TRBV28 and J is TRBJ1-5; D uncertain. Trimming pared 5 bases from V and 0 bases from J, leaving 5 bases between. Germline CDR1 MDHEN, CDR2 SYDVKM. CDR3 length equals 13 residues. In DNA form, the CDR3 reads TGTGCCAGCAGTCCCTTTAGCAATCAGCCCCAGCATTTT. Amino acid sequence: CASSPFSNQPQHF.

The CDR3, as DNA: TGTGCCAGCTCACCCTTTGGGACAGAGAGCTCCTACGAGCAGTACTTC. Translation gives CASSPFGTESSYEQYF. This sequence joins TRBV18 and TRBJ2-7, with 7 bases lining up with TRBD1. The length of the CDR3 is 16 residues. The trim removed 3 bases at V and 0 bases at J, leaving 8 bases unmatched. Germline values: CDR1 KGHSH, CDR2 LQKENI.

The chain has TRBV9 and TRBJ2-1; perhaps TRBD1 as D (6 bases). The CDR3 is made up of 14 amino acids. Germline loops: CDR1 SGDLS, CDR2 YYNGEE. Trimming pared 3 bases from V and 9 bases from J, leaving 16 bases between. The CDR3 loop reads CASSAGTGNAEQFF. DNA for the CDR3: TGTGCCAGCAGCGCCGGAACAGGGAATGCTGAGCAGTTCTTC.

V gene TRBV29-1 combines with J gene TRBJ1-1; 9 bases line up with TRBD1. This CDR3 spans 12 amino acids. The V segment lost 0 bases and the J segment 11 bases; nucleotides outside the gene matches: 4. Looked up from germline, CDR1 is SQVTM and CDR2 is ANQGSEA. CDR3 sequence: CSVEEGQGDAFF. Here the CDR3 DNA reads TGCAGCGTTGAAGAGGGACAGGGTGACGCTTTCTTT.

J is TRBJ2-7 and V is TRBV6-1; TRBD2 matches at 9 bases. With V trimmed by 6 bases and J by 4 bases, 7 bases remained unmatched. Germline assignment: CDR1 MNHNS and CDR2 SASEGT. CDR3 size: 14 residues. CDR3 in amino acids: CASSPTSGPYEQYF. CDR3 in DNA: TGTGCCAGCAGCCCCACTAGCGGGCCTTACGAGCAGTACTTC.

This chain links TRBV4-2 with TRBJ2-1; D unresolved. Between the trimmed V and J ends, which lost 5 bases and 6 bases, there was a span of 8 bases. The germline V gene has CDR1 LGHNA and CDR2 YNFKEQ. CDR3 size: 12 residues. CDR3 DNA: TGTGCCAGCAGCAGAAACTTCAATGAGCAGTTCTTC. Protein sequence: CASSRNFNEQFF.

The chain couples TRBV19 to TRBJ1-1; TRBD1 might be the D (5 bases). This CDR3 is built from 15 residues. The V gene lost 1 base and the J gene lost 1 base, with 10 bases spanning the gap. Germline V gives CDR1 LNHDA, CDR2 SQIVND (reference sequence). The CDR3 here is CASSIGQGGNTEAFF. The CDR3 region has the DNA TGTGCCAGTAGTATAGGGCAGGGAGGGAACACTGAAGCTTTCTTT.

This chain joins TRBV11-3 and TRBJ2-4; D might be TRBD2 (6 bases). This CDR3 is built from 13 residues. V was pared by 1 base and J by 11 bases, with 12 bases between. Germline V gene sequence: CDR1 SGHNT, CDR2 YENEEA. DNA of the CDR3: TGTGCCAGCAGCTTAGCTGTTACGGGGGTTCAGTACTTC. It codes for CASSLAVTGVQYF. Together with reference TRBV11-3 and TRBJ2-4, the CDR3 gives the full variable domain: EAGVVQSPRYKIIEKKQPVAFWCNPISGHNTLYWYLQNLGQGPELLIRYENEEAVDDSQLPKDRFSAERLKGVDSTLKIQPAELGDSAVYLCASSLAVTGVQYFGAGTRLSVL.

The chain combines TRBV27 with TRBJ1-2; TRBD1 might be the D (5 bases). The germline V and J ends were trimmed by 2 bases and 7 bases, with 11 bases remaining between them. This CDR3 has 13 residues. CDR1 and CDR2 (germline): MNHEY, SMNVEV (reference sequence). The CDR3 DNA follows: TGTGCCAGCAGTTTACGATTCCAGGGTGGCTACACCTTC. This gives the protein CASSLRFQGGYTF.

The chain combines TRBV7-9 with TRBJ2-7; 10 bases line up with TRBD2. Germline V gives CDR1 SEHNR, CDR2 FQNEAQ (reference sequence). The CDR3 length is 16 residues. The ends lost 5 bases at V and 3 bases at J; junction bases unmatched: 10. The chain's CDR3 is CASSAVKREGLYEQYF. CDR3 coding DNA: TGTGCCAGCAGCGCAGTAAAGCGGGAGGGCCTCTACGAGCAGTACTTC.

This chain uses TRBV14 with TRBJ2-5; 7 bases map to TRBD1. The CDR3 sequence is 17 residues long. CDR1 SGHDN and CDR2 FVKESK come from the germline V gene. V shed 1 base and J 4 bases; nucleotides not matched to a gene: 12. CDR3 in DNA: TGTGCCAGCAGCCAAGGGCTTAGGGGGCTGCCAAGAGAGACCCAGTACTTC. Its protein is CASSQGLRGLPRETQYF.

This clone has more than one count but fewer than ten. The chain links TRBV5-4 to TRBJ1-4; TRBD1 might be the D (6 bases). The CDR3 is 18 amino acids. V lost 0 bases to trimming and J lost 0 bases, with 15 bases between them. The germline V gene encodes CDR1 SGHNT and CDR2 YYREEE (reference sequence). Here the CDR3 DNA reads TGTGCCAGCAGCTTGGGTTCAGGGGTCCCGGCAACTAATGAAAAACTGTTTTTT. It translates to CASSLGSGVPATNEKLFF.

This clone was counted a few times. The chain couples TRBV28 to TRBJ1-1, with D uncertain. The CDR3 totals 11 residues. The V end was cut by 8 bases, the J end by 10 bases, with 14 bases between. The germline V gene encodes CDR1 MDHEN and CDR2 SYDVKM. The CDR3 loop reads CASGLIRGAFF. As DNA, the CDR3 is TGTGCCAGCGGACTTATACGGGGAGCTTTCTTT.

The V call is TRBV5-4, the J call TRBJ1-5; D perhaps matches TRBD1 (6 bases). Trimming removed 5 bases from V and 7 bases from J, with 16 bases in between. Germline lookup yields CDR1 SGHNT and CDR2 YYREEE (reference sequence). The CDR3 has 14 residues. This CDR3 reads CASSIQGGGQPQHF. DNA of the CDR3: TGTGCCAGCAGTATACAGGGTGGGGGACAGCCCCAGCATTTT.